These 20 T cell receptor beta chains came from one sample sequenced in a study of T-cell memory formation after mild COVID-19. One entry per CDR3 protein, called by TCRdb with MiXCR from the 5' RACE reads. Of approximately 82,000 distinct CDR3 sequences listed, around 13% were seen once; the top ten hold around 41%. The sample consisted of PBMCs or a T cell subset sorted from them (not recorded which). These receptor sequences come from a man between 18 and 35 years old who had mild COVID-19 (a few samples of this study predate the infection). Cell type and time point are not known.

This clonotype was recorded a few times. The V call is TRBV29-1, the J call TRBJ2-1, with TRBD1 matching 12 bases. The CDR3 spans 14 residues. The V gene end was trimmed by 0 bases and the J gene end by 10 bases; junction bases not matched to a gene: 4. Germline lookup yields CDR1 SQVTM and CDR2 ANQGSEA. The DNA of the CDR3 is TGCAGCGTTGAAGAAGGGACAGGGGGCGTGGAGCAGTTCTTC. This encodes CSVEEGTGGVEQFF.

The CDR3 sequence is CASTLQGGTEAFF. The CDR3 nucleotides read TGTGCCAGCACCCTCCAGGGGGGCACTGAAGCTTTCTTT. V gene TRBV7-6 combines with J gene TRBJ1-1; 7 nucleotides align to TRBD1. Germline V CDR1 and CDR2: SGHVS, FNYEAQ. The CDR3 runs to 13 residues. After removal of 7 bases from V and 4 bases from J, the junction contained 6 bases not matched to a gene.

This chain links TRBV19 with TRBJ1-2; D unclear. This CDR3 is built from 13 residues. Germline V gene lookup returns CDR1 LNHDA and CDR2 SQIVND (reference sequence). Trimming stripped 7 bases from V and 1 base from J, with 10 bases between. CDR3 region: CASMESNNYGYTF. As DNA, the CDR3 is TGTGCCAGTATGGAGAGCAATAACTATGGCTACACCTTC. Based on the CDR3 plus reference TRBV19 and TRBJ1-2, the full variable domain is DGGITQSPKYLFRKEGQNVTLSCEQNLNHDAMYWYRQDPGQGLRLIYYSQIVNDFQKGDIAEGYSVSREKKESFPLTVTSAQKNPTAFYLCASMESNNYGYTFGSGTRLTVV.

The chain has TRBV6-5 and TRBJ1-1; tentative D call: TRBD1 (5 bases). The CDR3 totals 15 residues. Germline V gene data show CDR1 as MNHEY and CDR2 as SVGAGI. The ends were cut back, 8 bases at V and 1 base at J, with 17 bases in the middle. The CDR3 DNA is TGTGCCAGCTTGGGGGAATGGGGGTCGAACACTGAAGCTTTCTTT. Protein product: CASLGEWGSNTEAFF.

The rearrangement uses TRBV29-1 and TRBJ2-7; perhaps TRBD1 as D (6 bases). CDR1 and CDR2 (germline): SQVTM, ANQGSEA. Trimming cost V 4 bases and J 7 bases, with 14 bases left between them. The CDR3 sequence is 12 residues long. The CDR3 spells CSVVEAGEEQYF. The CDR3 region has the DNA TGCAGCGTTGTCGAAGCAGGGGAAGAGCAGTACTTC.

V and J are TRBV7-8 and TRBJ1-1; D call uncertain. V lost 2 bases, J lost 6 bases, and 13 bases lay in between. Germline CDR1 and CDR2: SGHVS and FQNEAQ. CDR3 length equals 14 residues. This CDR3 is CASSLQPGRAEAFF. The DNA for the CDR3 is TGTGCCAGCAGCTTACAGCCGGGTCGGGCTGAAGCTTTCTTT.

V and J are TRBV6-2 or TRBV6-3 and TRBJ1-2, with 7 bases that match TRBD1. In germline, CDR1 is MNHEY, CDR2 SVGEGT. The CDR3 runs to 17 residues. The V and J ends lost 1 base and 8 bases, in that order; junction bases with no gene match: 16. In DNA form, the CDR3 reads TGTGCCAGCAGTTACTTCTGGTCCGGGACAGACGTCTCAGGCTACACCTTC. This translates into CASSYFWSGTDVSGYTF.

The CDR3 spells CASSQEPTDYSGANVLTF. The CDR3 region has the DNA TGCGCCAGCAGCCAAGAACCTACAGACTACTCTGGGGCCAACGTCCTGACTTTC. The V and J genes are TRBV4-1 and TRBJ2-6; D might be TRBD2 (5 bases). The germline V gene encodes CDR1 MGHRA and CDR2 YSYEKL. The CDR3 spans 18 residues. V was cut by 0 bases and J by 0 bases, with 12 bases left in between.

This clonotype was seen many times. The genes are TRBV29-1 and TRBJ2-5, with D possibly matching TRBD1 (6 bases). V was clipped by 3 bases and J by 2 bases, with 13 bases between them. From germline, CDR1 is SQVTM and CDR2 ANQGSEA. This CDR3 has 14 residues. The CDR3 DNA follows: TGCAGCGTTGAGTCAGGGGTCCTACAAGAGACCCAGTACTTC. Translating gives CSVESGVLQETQYF. Looking up the rest from reference TRBV29-1 and TRBJ2-5 gives the full variable domain: SAVISQKPSRDICQRGTSLTIQCQVDSQVTMMFWYRQQPGQSLTLIATANQGSEATYESGFVIDKFPISRPNLTFSTLTVSNMSPEDSSIYLCSVESGVLQETQYFGPGTRLLVL.

This chain uses TRBV7-9 with TRBJ1-6; tentatively, D is TRBD1 (5 bases). V was clipped by 1 base and J by 10 bases, with 14 bases between them. The CDR3 length is 15 residues. Germline CDR1 SEHNR, CDR2 FQNEAQ (reference sequence). CDR3 residues: CASSLDQGLGSPLHF. The CDR3 bases are TGTGCCAGCAGCTTAGACCAGGGTTTGGGATCACCCCTCCACTTT. Drawing the rest from reference TRBV7-9 and TRBJ1-6, the complete variable domain is DTGVSQNPRHKITKRGQNVTFRCDPISEHNRLYWYRQTLGQGPEFLTYFQNEAQLEKSRLLSDRFSAERPKGSFSTLEIQRTEQGDSAMYLCASSLDQGLGSPLHFGNGTRLTVT.

This clonotype showed up just a few times. J is TRBJ2-3 and V is TRBV15; perhaps TRBD2 as D (5 bases). The V gene's germline CDR1 is LNHNV and CDR2 YYDKDF (reference sequence). The V gene lost 0 bases and the J gene lost 1 base, with 8 bases spanning the gap. The CDR3 consists of 15 residues. The CDR3 loop reads CATSRERGRTDTQYF. Written as DNA, the CDR3 is TGTGCCACCAGCAGAGAGAGAGGGCGCACAGATACGCAGTATTTT.

This clonotype was observed a few times. The rearrangement links TRBV7-3 to TRBJ2-1; 7 positions agree with TRBD1. Germline V gene sequence: CDR1 SGHTA, CDR2 FQGTGA. After removal of 0 bases from V and 0 bases from J, the junction contained 5 bases not matched to a gene. The CDR3 sequence is 17 residues long. Here the CDR3 reads CASSLTWAGGSYNEQFF. The CDR3 DNA reads as TGTGCCAGCAGCTTAACTTGGGCAGGGGGCTCCTACAATGAGCAGTTCTTC. Full variable domain (rest looked up from reference TRBV7-3 and TRBJ2-1): GAGVSQTPSNKVTEKGKYVELRCDPISGHTALYWYRQSLGQGPEFLIYFQGTGAADDSGLPNDRFFAVRPEGSVSTLKIQRTERGDSAVYLCASSLTWAGGSYNEQFFGPGTRLTVL.

There are a few counts of this clonotype. The chain couples TRBV24-1 to TRBJ2-3, with no clear D. Per the germline V gene, CDR1 is KGHDR and CDR2 is SFDVKD. Trimming took 4 bases from V and 0 from J, leaving 13 bases between them. The CDR3 extends over 16 amino acids. This chain's CDR3 is CATSDSQLTSTDTQYF. The CDR3 DNA sequence: TGTGCCACCAGTGACAGTCAGCTAACCAGCACAGATACGCAGTATTTT.

This clonotype was observed a handful of times. The V call is TRBV20-1, the J call TRBJ2-3, with D perhaps matching TRBD1 (6 bases). CDR3 length equals 13 residues. Germline V gene sequence: CDR1 DFQATT, CDR2 SNEGSKA (reference sequence). With 4 bases removed from V and 7 bases from J, the gap between germline ends came to 15 bases. CDR3 sequence reads: CSAKGHTRNTQYF. CDR3 bases: TGCAGTGCTAAGGGACACACACGAAATACGCAGTATTTT.

Only a few counts were recorded for this clonotype. J is TRBJ2-2 and V is TRBV4-2; no definite D call. The V and J ends lost 0 bases and 8 bases respectively, with 19 bases between them. The CDR3 runs to 17 residues. CDR1 and CDR2 (germline): LGHNA, YNFKEQ. The CDR3 spells CASSQEVFEVFPGELFF. The CDR3 DNA reads as TGTGCCAGCAGCCAAGAGGTCTTCGAAGTTTTTCCGGGGGAGCTGTTTTTT.

The gene calls are TRBV11-3 and TRBJ2-5; 11 bases match TRBD1. Germline loops: CDR1 SGHNT, CDR2 YENEEA. The CDR3 covers 15 residues. V lost 4 bases to trimming and J lost 5 bases; unmatched junction nucleotides: 6. In nucleotides, the CDR3 is TGTGCCAGCAGCTCCCGGACAGGGGGCAGGGAGACCCAGTACTTC. This codes for CASSSRTGGRETQYF.

This chain uses TRBV12-3 or TRBV12-4 with TRBJ2-1; D remains unclear. The CDR3 runs to 12 residues. The V and J ends lost 6 bases and 5 bases respectively, with 8 bases between them. CDR3 protein: CASSSSNNEQFF. In nucleotides, the CDR3 is TGTGCCAGCAGCTCATCTAACAATGAGCAGTTCTTC.

This clonotype appeared a few times. J is TRBJ2-5 and V is TRBV29-1, with 8 bases identical to TRBD2. J lost 5 bases, V lost 1 base, and 9 bases had no gene match. The V gene's germline CDR1 is SQVTM and CDR2 ANQGSEA. The CDR3 contains 15 residues. DNA of the CDR3: TGCAGCGTTGAAGTCCCCCGGGGGGGCCGGGAGACCCAGTACTTC. This codes for CSVEVPRGGRETQYF.

This clonotype showed up just a few times. This chain links TRBV9 with TRBJ2-4; 10 nucleotides line up with TRBD2. V gave up 1 base and J gave up 7 bases; unmatched junction bases: 11. CDR1 SGDLS and CDR2 YYNGEE come from the germline V gene. The CDR3 covers 17 residues. This chain's CDR3 is CASSVSGSQRGGNIQYF. The CDR3 DNA reads TGTGCCAGCAGCGTAAGCGGCAGCCAGCGGGGGGGCAACATTCAGTACTTC.

This CDR3 reads CASTADRREITDTQYF. CDR3 bases: TGTGCCAGCACCGCGGACAGGAGGGAGATCACAGATACGCAGTATTTT. The V and J genes are TRBV5-8 and TRBJ2-3; D perhaps matches TRBD1 (7 bases). This CDR3 contains 16 residues. The germline gives CDR1 SGHTS, CDR2 YDEGEE. With 6 bases removed from V and 2 bases from J, the gap between germline ends came to 19 bases.